This TCR beta chain was captured by sequencing in a study of T-cell reconstitution after alpha-beta-depleted transplantation in children. Study-wide points: T-cell counts and diversity at one year following transplant were attributed mainly to newly produced T cells. High day-60 TCRbeta diversity in some patients came from surviving recipient T cells and thymic progenitors. After transplant, at about two months, alpha-beta T cells were reportedly derived from several hundred expanded graft clones.

A library of TCRbeta sequences, prepared with unique molecular identifiers, was generated. TCRdb passed the PCR reads through MiXCR, listing each CDR3 protein once. The profile covers hundreds of thousands of distinct CDR3 sequences, with over 10% appearing a single time and 0.65% to 0.9% taken by the ten largest. About this clonotype: The antigen remains unidentified.

CDR1 is DFQATT and CDR2 is SNEGSKA in the germline V gene (reference sequence). Losses at the gene ends were 7 bases for V and 2 bases for J; bases not matched to a gene: 5. This CDR3 has 12 residues. This TCR was recovered from a girl aged 2-9 years with congenital amegakaryocytic thrombocytopenia, due to receive a stem cell transplant. The chain is built from TRBV20-1 and TRBJ2-7; TRBD2 matches 7 bases. The sequences come from PBMCs, collected before TCRalphabeta/CD19-depleted stem cell transplant. CDR3 in DNA: TGCAGTGGGGGAGGGGCACCCTACGAGCAGTACTTC. As protein: CSGGGAPYEQYF.